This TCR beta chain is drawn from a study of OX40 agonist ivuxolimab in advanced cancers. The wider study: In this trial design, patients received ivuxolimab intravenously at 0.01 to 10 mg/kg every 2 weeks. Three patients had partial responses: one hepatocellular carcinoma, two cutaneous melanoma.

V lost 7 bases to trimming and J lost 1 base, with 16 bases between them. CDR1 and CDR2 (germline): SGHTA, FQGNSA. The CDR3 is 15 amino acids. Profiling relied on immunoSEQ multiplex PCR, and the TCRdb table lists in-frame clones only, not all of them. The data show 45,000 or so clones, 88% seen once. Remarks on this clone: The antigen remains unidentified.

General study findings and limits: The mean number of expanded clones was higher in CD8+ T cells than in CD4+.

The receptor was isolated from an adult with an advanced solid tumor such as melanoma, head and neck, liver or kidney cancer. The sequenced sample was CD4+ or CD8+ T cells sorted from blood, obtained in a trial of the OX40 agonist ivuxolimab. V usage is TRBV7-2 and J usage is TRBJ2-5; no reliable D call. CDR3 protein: CASISISGPQETQYF. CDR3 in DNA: TGTGCCAGCATCTCAATTTCCGGGCCCCAAGAGACCCAGTACTTC. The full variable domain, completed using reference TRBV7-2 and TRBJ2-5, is GAGVSQSPSNKVTEKGKDVELRCDPISGHTALYWYRQSLGQGLEFLIYFQGNSAPDKSGLPSDRFSAERTGGSVSTLTIQRTQQEDSAVYLCASISISGPQETQYFGPGTRLLVL.